This T cell receptor beta chain was identified during a study of vaccination and CD4 T cells after COVID-19. CD4+ T cells that had been cultured provided DNA sequenced with the Oncomine TCR Beta short-read assay. Each CDR3 protein gets one entry after TCRdb re-called the PCR reads with MiXCR. This repertoire shows approximately 3,500 distinct CDR3 sequences, around 40% found once; its top ten account for roughly 44%. The germline CDR1 and CDR2 sequences are SGHVS and FQNEAQ. Trimming took 8 bases from V and 0 from J; bases not matched to a gene: 12. This CDR3 is 18 amino acids long. To note about this clonotype: Its matching antigen is unknown.

This sample's treatment: approximately 9-day PBMC culture with coronavirus spike peptide pools or control peptides (ViraFEST assay). The sequence derives from a human donor who had recovered from COVID-19. J is TRBJ2-6 and V is TRBV7-8, with 8 positions matching TRBD1. Source material: CD4+ T cells from blood, cultured in vitro. The CDR3 loop is CASRRAGTGSSGANVLTF. The CDR3 bases are TGTGCCAGCCGCAGGGCCGGGACAGGATCCTCTGGGGCCAACGTCCTGACTTTC.